The present T cell receptor (beta chain) was sequenced within a study of blood T cell repertoires in COVID-19. Study-wide background: Whether acute or convalescent, the COVID-19 samples came from the United States, Italy and Spain.

Authors' data handling: From reference gene primer amplification, estimates of nucleated cell counts were derived. TCRdb's table, derived via immunoSEQ multiplex PCR, lists solely in-frame clones and lacks some. That table supplies the V and J calls and clone size; D and trimming were determined from the DNA. The table shows 150,000 to 200,000 clones, with roughly 80% occurring only once. Trimming cost V 4 bases and J 3 bases, with 7 bases left between them. The CDR3 has 13 amino acids. Germline CDR1 is SGHTA and CDR2 is FQGTGA. This TCR was sampled from a woman in her forties with COVID-19, enrolled during active disease. The sequencing input was peripheral blood. V and J are TRBV7-3 and TRBJ2-1; D remains ambiguous. DNA for the CDR3: TGTGCCAGCAGCTCAGCTAGCTACAATGAGCAGTTCTTC. Protein sequence: CASSSASYNEQFF.